The rows below give T cell receptor beta chains drawn from one sample of a study of cytomegalovirus exposure and HLA in healthy donors. The table came from immunoSEQ multiplex PCR; TCRdb's copy has only in-frame clones and leaves some out. Of about 130,000 clones listed, approximately 80% were seen once; the top ten hold 1.9%. The source material was PBMCs. Every receptor here comes from a man between 45 and 60 years old in good health and CMV-seronegative. Each CDR3 is given with its conserved first and last residue. A D gene is named only where the DNA matches it firmly. Clone size is stated in some rows and not others, as once, few, many or a class when expanded.

CDR3,DNA,D,V,size,J
CASSQDETGANYGYTF,TGCGCCAGCAGCCAAGACGAGACAGGGGCTAACTATGGCTACACCTTC,TRBD1,TRBV4-1,.,TRBJ1-2
CASSLGAENTEAFF,TGTGCCAGCAGCTTAGGGGCCGAGAACACTGAAGCTTTCTTT,.,TRBV7-6,.,TRBJ1-1
CATSRDRGTYNQPQHF,TGTGCCACCAGCAGAGATAGAGGGACATACAATCAGCCCCAGCATTTT,.,TRBV15,.,TRBJ1-5
CSSSPSGGGLTGELFF,TGTTCCAGCAGCCCTAGCGGGGGAGGTCTCACCGGGGAGCTGTTTTTT,TRBD2,TRBV7-9,once,TRBJ2-2
CASSLVVAVQETQYF,TGTGCCAGCAGCTTGGTGGTGGCAGTACAAGAGACCCAGTACTTC,.,TRBV5-6,.,TRBJ2-5
CASSLVTQGETQYF,TGTGCCAGCAGCTTAGTGACTCAGGGGGAGACCCAGTACTTC,.,TRBV7-2,.,TRBJ2-5
CASSQEETAINIQYF,TGCGCCAGCAGCCAAGAAGAGACAGCGATAAACATTCAGTACTTC,.,TRBV4-1,.,TRBJ2-4
CASSLGGTRQETQYF,TGTGCCAGCAGCTTAGGGGGGACTAGGCAAGAGACCCAGTACTTC,TRBD2,TRBV7-7,few,TRBJ2-5
CASSLAGPSTDTQYF,TGTGCCAGCAGTCTAGCGGGGCCTTCCACAGATACGCAGTATTTT,TRBD2,TRBV6-1,.,TRBJ2-3
CATGTGSTGELFF,TGTGCCACTGGGACCGGGAGCACCGGGGAGCTGTTTTTT,.,TRBV2,.,TRBJ2-2
CASSGTGTGETQYF,TGTGCCAGCAGCGGGACAGGGACGGGAGAGACCCAGTACTTC,TRBD1,TRBV9,few,TRBJ2-5
CAWSISYEQYF,TGTGCCTGGAGTATCAGCTACGAGCAGTACTTC,.,TRBV30,.,TRBJ2-7
CASSSQGINGYTF,TGCGCCAGCAGCTCTCAGGGTATTAATGGCTACACCTTC,.,TRBV5-1,.,TRBJ1-2
CASSLEGVRSYGYTF,TGTGCCAGCAGCTTAGAGGGGGTCAGATCCTATGGCTACACCTTC,.,TRBV7-9,.,TRBJ1-2
CASKVQTGDNEQFF,TGTGCCAGCAAGGTTCAGACAGGAGACAATGAGCAGTTCTTC,.,TRBV6-4,.,TRBJ2-1
CASSPSRGTEAFF,TGTGCCAGTAGTCCCTCCCGAGGGACTGAAGCTTTCTTT,.,TRBV19,few,TRBJ1-1
CASSLESGYNEQFF,TGTGCCAGCAGCTTAGAGTCGGGATACAATGAGCAGTTCTTC,.,TRBV7-2,.,TRBJ2-1
CASSKGGDSGNTIYF,TGTGCCAGCAGTAAAGGGGGGGACTCTGGAAACACCATATATTTT,.,TRBV5-4,.,TRBJ1-3
CASTGKSSSGANVLTF,TGTGCCAGCACGGGGAAATCCAGCTCTGGGGCCAACGTCCTGACTTTC,.,TRBV6-6,.,TRBJ2-6
CATAGTSNEKLFF,TGTGCCACCGCCGGGACAAGTAATGAAAAACTGTTTTTT,.,TRBV2,.,TRBJ1-4
CASSLRDRGLANYGYTF,TGTGCCAGCAGCCTCCGGGACAGGGGGTTAGCTAACTATGGCTACACCTTC,TRBD1,TRBV13,.,TRBJ1-2
CASSLERDRGNTIYF,TGTGCCAGCAGCTTAGAAAGGGACAGGGGAAACACCATATATTTT,TRBD1,TRBV7-6,.,TRBJ1-3
CASSEGWGGGANTEAFF,TGTGCCAGCAGTGAAGGTTGGGGTGGGGGGGCAAACACTGAAGCTTTCTTT,.,TRBV2,.,TRBJ1-1
CASSVGGLGGNEQFF,TGCGCCAGCAGCGTGGGAGGACTAGGCGGCAATGAGCAGTTCTTC,TRBD2,TRBV5-1,.,TRBJ2-1
CASSRGQSNSPLHF,TGTGCCAGCAGCCGGGGACAGTCAAATTCACCCCTCCACTTT,TRBD1,TRBV9,few,TRBJ1-6
CASSRTSGGDNEQFF,TGTGCCAGCAGTCGGACTAGCGGGGGGGACAATGAGCAGTTCTTC,TRBD2,TRBV28,.,TRBJ2-1
CTSSQGGTGRSGANVLTF,TGCACCAGCAGTCAAGGAGGGACAGGGAGGTCTGGGGCCAACGTCCTGACTTTC,TRBD1,TRBV23-1,.,TRBJ2-6
CASSETGAASSYNSPLHF,TGTGCCAGCAGTGAGACAGGAGCCGCAAGCTCCTATAATTCACCCCTCCACTTT,.,TRBV6-1,.,TRBJ1-6
CASSQVSGGFKWTEAFF,TGTGCCAGCAGCCAAGTTTCAGGGGGCTTTAAGTGGACTGAAGCTTTCTTT,TRBD1,TRBV14,.,TRBJ1-1
CASSVGSGGSTEAFF,TGTGCCAGCAGCGTAGGGTCCGGGGGATCAACTGAAGCTTTCTTT,.,TRBV9,.,TRBJ1-1
CASSSHGTISTDTQYF,TGTGCCAGCAGCTCCCATGGGACAATTAGCACAGATACGCAGTATTTT,.,TRBV7-2,.,TRBJ2-3
CASSGAAITDTQYF,TGTGCCAGCAGCGGGGCCGCCATAACAGATACGCAGTATTTT,.,TRBV5-4,.,TRBJ2-3
CASKTAGRSPGYTF,TGTGCCAGCAAGACTGCGGGCCGTAGCCCTGGCTACACCTTC,.,TRBV28,.,TRBJ1-2
CSSSFSSQGNTEAFF,TGTTCCAGCAGCTTTAGTAGTCAGGGGAACACTGAAGCTTTCTTT,.,TRBV7-9,once,TRBJ1-1
CASSVTGVTEAFF,TGTGCCAGTAGTGTCACAGGGGTCACTGAAGCTTTCTTT,TRBD1,TRBV19,.,TRBJ1-1
CAVGTSGEETQYF,TGTGCCGTCGGGACTAGCGGTGAAGAGACCCAGTACTTC,TRBD2,TRBV10-3,.,TRBJ2-5
CASSFSGGAGTEAFF,TGTGCCAGCAGTTTCTCAGGGGGCGCGGGCACTGAAGCTTTCTTT,TRBD1,TRBV6-5,.,TRBJ1-1
CASSQDRGLTTEQFF,TGCGCCAGCAGCCAAGATCGGGGTTTGACTACTGAGCAGTTCTTC,.,TRBV4-1,.,TRBJ2-1
CASTLLPGNTEAFF,TGCGCCAGTACCTTATTGCCAGGGAACACTGAAGCTTTCTTT,.,TRBV5-1,.,TRBJ1-1
CASSQDEVGNQPQHF,TGCGCCAGCAGCCAAGACGAGGTAGGCAATCAGCCCCAGCATTTT,.,TRBV4-1,.,TRBJ1-5
CASSPRQGPWEQYF,TGCGCCAGCAGCCCACGACAGGGCCCATGGGAGCAGTACTTC,TRBD1,TRBV5-1,.,TRBJ2-7
CASSHRGTGPNYGYTF,TGTGCCAGCAGCCATCGGGGGACAGGGCCCAACTATGGCTACACCTTC,TRBD1,TRBV5-4,.,TRBJ1-2
CATNLAAYNEQFF,TGTGCCACCAACCTAGCGGCCTACAATGAGCAGTTCTTC,TRBD2,TRBV6-1,few,TRBJ2-1
CASSVETGNNEQFF,TGTGCCAGCAGCGTAGAGACAGGTAACAATGAGCAGTTCTTC,.,TRBV9,.,TRBJ2-1
CASKSGLAGGEQYF,TGCGCCAGCAAATCGGGACTAGCGGGGGGCGAGCAGTACTTC,TRBD2,TRBV4-1,.,TRBJ2-7
CASSFGQGDEQYF,TGTGCCAGCAGTTTCGGACAGGGGGACGAGCAGTACTTC,TRBD1,TRBV7-9,.,TRBJ2-7
CASSIRTGDGYTF,TGTGCCAGTAGTATCCGGACAGGGGATGGCTACACCTTC,TRBD1,TRBV19,.,TRBJ1-2
CASTPDRVNSPLHF,TGTGCCAGCACGCCGGACAGGGTGAATTCACCCCTCCACTTT,TRBD1,TRBV2,.,TRBJ1-6
CASSDPNQPQHF,TGTGCCAGCAGTGACCCGAATCAGCCCCAGCATTTT,.,TRBV6-1,few,TRBJ1-5
CASSLLGENIQYF,TGTGCCAGCAGCTTGCTGGGAGAAAACATTCAGTACTTC,.,TRBV5-8,.,TRBJ2-4
CSVGEGTGTDTQYF,TGCAGCGTGGGCGAGGGGACAGGCACAGATACGCAGTATTTT,TRBD1,TRBV29-1,.,TRBJ2-3
CAISGDRANQPQHF,TGTGCCATCAGTGGGGACAGGGCTAATCAGCCCCAGCATTTT,TRBD1,TRBV10-3,few,TRBJ1-5
CASREVSDTQYF,TGTGCCAGTAGGGAGGTCTCTGATACGCAGTATTTT,.,TRBV19,.,TRBJ2-3
CAISESGRGEKLFF,TGTGCCATCAGTGAGTCGGGGAGGGGCGAAAAACTGTTTTTT,.,TRBV10-3,.,TRBJ1-4
CASSQVGGGFYNEQFF,TGCGCCAGCAGCCAAGTTGGTGGGGGGTTCTACAATGAGCAGTTCTTC,.,TRBV4-1,.,TRBJ2-1
CASSSQLRDEQYF,TGTGCCAGCAGCTCCCAACTCCGGGACGAGCAGTACTTC,.,TRBV7-8,.,TRBJ2-7
CASQLQGTQGYTF,TGTGCCTCTCAACTTCAGGGGACCCAAGGCTACACCTTC,.,TRBV30,once,TRBJ1-2